This entry lists 9 T cell receptor beta chains sequenced from one sample in a study of blood T cell repertoires in COVID-19. Measured with immunoSEQ multiplex PCR; TCRdb has only the in-frame clones, and not every one. The sample holds over 60,000 clones, approximately 89% seen once. Material: peripheral blood. The origin of the receptors is a woman aged 60-75 years with acute or convalescent COVID-19.

The chain has TRBV7-9 and TRBJ2-4; 15 bases align to TRBD2. Germline CDR1 is SEHNR and CDR2 is FQNEAQ (reference sequence). Germline trimming cut 4 bases from V and 0 bases from J; bases unmatched to any gene: 7. The CDR3 is 19 residues long. The CDR3 coding sequence is TGTGCCAGCAGCTCCGGGACTAGCGGGGGGATACTAGCCAAAAACATTCAGTACTTC. Amino acids: CASSSGTSGGILAKNIQYF.

On this clone itself: A read error may produce the germline difference seen at one junction end. DNA for the CDR3: TGTGCCAGCAGTTCCAGAGGTCGGGACAGGGTAAATTTT. The encoded protein is CASSSRGRDRVNF. The rearrangement joins TRBV12-3 or TRBV12-4 to TRBJ2-3, with 9 nucleotides matching TRBD1. CDR3 length: 13 amino acids.

The rearrangement joins TRBV5-8 to TRBJ2-2; D is possibly TRBD2 (5 bases). With 4 bases removed from V and 6 bases from J, the gap between germline ends came to 22 bases. CDR3 length: 17 amino acids. The germline gives CDR1 SGHTS, CDR2 YDEGEE. CDR3 nucleotides: TGTGCCAGCAGCATGGACCCGGGGTTTATTCCAGCCGGGGAGCTGTTTTTT. Its protein product is CASSMDPGFIPAGELFF.

The rearrangement uses TRBV5-1 and TRBJ1-1; possible D gene TRBD1, 6 bases. There are 14 residues in the CDR3. V lost 4 bases, J lost 0 bases, and 10 bases lay in between. Germline V gives CDR1 SGHRS, CDR2 YFSETQ. CDR3 nucleotide sequence: TGCGCCAGCAGCCCGGACAGCTTGAACACTGAAGCTTTCTTT. Residues: CASSPDSLNTEAFF.

The sample holds a few counts of this clone. The chain has TRBV3-1 (or the pseudogene TRBV3-2) and TRBJ1-1; D is undetermined. The CDR3 loop spans 18 amino acids. Germline values: CDR1 LGHDT, CDR2 YNNKEL (reference sequence). Between the trimmed V and J ends, which lost 2 bases and 2 bases, there was a span of 21 bases. CDR3 nucleotide sequence: TGTGCCAGCAGCCAAATCAAATTTAGCGAAAGGACTAACACTGAAGCTTTCTTT. Translating it yields CASSQIKFSERTNTEAFF.

In nucleotides, the CDR3 is TGCGCCAGCAGCTCCGGGACAGGGGGTTACGAGACCCAGTACTTC. Translation: CASSSGTGGYETQYF. The rearrangement uses TRBV4-1 and TRBJ2-5; 11 nucleotides line up with TRBD1. The V segment lost 5 bases and the J segment 5 bases; nucleotides outside the gene matches: 7. CDR1 MGHRA and CDR2 YSYEKL come from the germline V gene. This CDR3 contains 15 residues.

Here the CDR3 reads CASSSDRGYEQYF. The CDR3, as DNA: TGTGCCAGTAGTTCCGACAGGGGCTACGAGCAGTACTTC. This chain connects TRBV19 to TRBJ2-7, with 8 bases fitting TRBD1. The CDR3 sequence is 13 residues long. Trimming at V came to 5 bases and at J to 3 bases, leaving 3 bases not matched to a gene. Germline V CDR1 and CDR2: LNHDA, SQIVND (reference sequence).

The CDR3 loop is CASSGTGGRPQHF. CDR3 DNA sequence: TGTGCCAGCAGTGGGACAGGGGGTCGGCCCCAGCATTTT. V gene TRBV12-3 or TRBV12-4 combines with J gene TRBJ1-5; 11 nucleotides line up with TRBD1. CDR3 length equals 13 residues. Losses at the gene ends were 5 bases for V and 9 bases for J; bases not matched to a gene: 3.

This clone was counted a few times. The rearrangement joins TRBV28 to TRBJ1-2, with TRBD1 matching 7 bases. The CDR3 has 13 amino acids. Germline lookup yields CDR1 MDHEN and CDR2 SYDVKM. Trimming cost V 10 bases and J 8 bases; bases outside gene matches: 13. CDR3 region: CATNKQGPRGYTF. CDR3 sequence (DNA): TGTGCCACCAATAAACAGGGGCCCCGGGGCTACACCTTC.